This T cell receptor beta chain appears in the sequencing data of a study of blood T cell repertoires in COVID-19. The assay was immunoSEQ multiplex PCR, and TCRdb's table has in-frame clones only and misses some. The sample lists 100,000 to 150,000 clones; roughly 86% were seen once. The CDR3 covers 14 residues. Deletions cut 6 bases from V and 6 bases from J, with 14 bases between. CDR1 is ENHRY and CDR2 is SYGVKD in the germline V gene. This sequence was found in a woman in her seventies with COVID-19, enrolled during active disease. This sequence joins TRBV10-3 and TRBJ1-4, with D tentatively TRBD1 (5 bases). The sample was peripheral blood. The CDR3 sequence: CAISRGISDEKLFF. The CDR3 nucleotides are TGTGCCATCAGCCGGGGGATTTCCGATGAAAAACTGTTTTTT.